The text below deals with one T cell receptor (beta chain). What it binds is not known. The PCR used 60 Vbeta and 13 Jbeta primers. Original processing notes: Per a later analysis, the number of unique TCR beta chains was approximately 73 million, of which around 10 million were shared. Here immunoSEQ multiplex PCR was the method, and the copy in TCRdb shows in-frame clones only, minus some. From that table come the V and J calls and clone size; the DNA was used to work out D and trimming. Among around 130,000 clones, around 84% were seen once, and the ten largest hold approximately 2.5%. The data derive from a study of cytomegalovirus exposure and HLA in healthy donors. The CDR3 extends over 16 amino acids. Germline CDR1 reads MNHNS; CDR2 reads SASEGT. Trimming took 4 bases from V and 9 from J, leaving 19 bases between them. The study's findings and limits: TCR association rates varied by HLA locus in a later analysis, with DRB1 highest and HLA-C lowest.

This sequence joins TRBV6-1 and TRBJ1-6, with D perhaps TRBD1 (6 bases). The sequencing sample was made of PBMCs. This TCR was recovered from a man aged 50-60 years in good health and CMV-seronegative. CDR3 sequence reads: CASSANTGRGVSPLHF. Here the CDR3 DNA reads TGTGCCAGCAGTGCAAATACAGGGAGAGGGGTTTCACCCCTCCACTTT.